The sequence of this T cell receptor (beta chain) was determined in a study of CD8+CD57+ T cells in acquired aplastic anemia. An expansion of CD8+CD57+ cells by flow cytometry had been shown in patients chosen for sequencing. Patients were therapy-naive when their blood was sampled. Profiles of TCR beta VDJ and CDR3 were generated from a genomic DNA template. TCRdb re-called the reads through MiXCR, storing one row per CDR3 protein. Of about 160,000 distinct CDR3 sequences listed, around half are singletons. What was sequenced was sorted CD4+, CD8+, or CD8+CD57+ T cells (not recorded which) from PBMCs. The sequence derives from a human donor with aplastic anemia.

CDR3: CSVLESGYNEQFF. The CDR3 DNA reads as TGCAGCGTACTAGAGTCGGGATACAATGAGCAGTTCTTC. The chain couples TRBV29-1 to TRBJ2-1; tentatively, D is TRBD2 (5 bases). Trimming stripped 6 bases from V and 4 bases from J, with 13 bases between. CDR1 is SQVTM and CDR2 is ANQGSEA in the germline V gene. This CDR3 has 13 residues.